The next 26 T cell receptor beta chains were all read from a single sample in a study of T cell responses to AZD1222 COVID-19 vaccine (dated by TCRdb to 2020 to 2023). To prepare the library, the immunoSEQ multiplex PCR assay was applied. Here the immuneACCESS table is served through TCRdb, limited to in-frame sequences with V and J called. Missing clones are a known gap in these copies; in checked studies unresolved V genes cover under half, and the rest lacks a known reason. This sample holds some 47,000 clones; approximately 83% were observed only once. The ten largest clones capture about 51% of the sample. The time point label, as the study defines it: baseline before first vaccination. The source material was peripheral blood, sampled on day 0 of AZD1222 vaccination. The receptors stem from an adult in good health.

V usage is TRBV18 and J usage is TRBJ1-5; 7 bases are shared with TRBD1. Germline assignment: CDR1 KGHSH and CDR2 LQKENI. The CDR3 has 15 amino acids. Trimming at V came to 3 bases and at J to 2 bases, leaving 4 bases not matched to a gene. The DNA of the CDR3 is TGTGCCAGCTCACCCGGGACAGTCGGCAATCAGCCCCAGCATTTT. Translation: CASSPGTVGNQPQHF.

The chain uses TRBV9 and TRBJ2-3; no clear D. Germline V CDR1 and CDR2: SGDLS, YYNGEE. V lost 4 bases, J lost 10 bases, and 22 bases lay in between. There are 15 residues in the CDR3. The CDR3 nucleotides are TGTGCCAGCAGCTCGAGTGTAGCCCGGTTTGTTGCGCAGTATTTT. This encodes CASSSSVARFVAQYF. Full variable domain (rest looked up from reference TRBV9 and TRBJ2-3): DSGVTQTPKHLITATGQRVTLRCSPRSGDLSVYWYQQSLDQGLQFLIQYYNGEERAKGNILERFSAQQFPDLHSELNLSSLELGDSALYFCASSSSVARFVAQYFGPGTRLTVL.

The gene calls are TRBV6-5 and TRBJ1-5; 7 bases fit TRBD1. The length of the CDR3 is 13 residues. CDR1 is MNHEY and CDR2 is SVGAGI in the germline V gene. Unmatched junction bases numbered 8, after V lost 8 bases and J lost 7 bases. The CDR3 bases are TGTGCCAGCTTGGTAGGGGGCGGCCAGCCCCAGCATTTT. Its translation: CASLVGGGQPQHF.

V usage is TRBV3-1 (or the pseudogene TRBV3-2) and J usage is TRBJ1-3; no clear D. The CDR3 totals 15 residues. V was trimmed by 4 bases and J by 0 bases, leaving 10 bases between them. Germline CDR1 reads LGHDT; CDR2 reads YNNKEL (reference sequence). This CDR3 reads CASSPPYGSGNTIYF. CDR3 DNA: TGTGCCAGCAGCCCCCCCTACGGCTCTGGAAACACCATATATTTT.

The chain joins TRBV19 to TRBJ1-1; D unclear. This CDR3 has 13 amino acids. The germline CDR1 and CDR2 sequences are LNHDA and SQIVND (reference sequence). V was trimmed by 6 bases and J by 0 bases, leaving 8 bases between them. The CDR3 sequence is CASSPWLNTEAFF. The DNA for the CDR3 is TGTGCCAGTAGCCCCTGGTTGAACACTGAAGCTTTCTTT.

This chain uses TRBV21-1 with TRBJ2-1; TRBD2 is the table's D call, not checked against the DNA. TRBV21-1 is a known pseudogene. This CDR3 contains 18 residues. The CDR3 reads CASSERTSGGASYNEQFF. The CDR3 DNA follows: TGTGCCAGCAGCGAGAGGACTAGCGGTGGGGCATCCTACAATGAGCAGTTCTTC.

The chain recombines TRBV30 with TRBJ1-1; possibly TRBD1 for D (5 bases). The CDR3 has 14 amino acids. Germline V lookup: CDR1 GTSNPN, CDR2 SVGIG (reference sequence). Trimming pared 4 bases from V and 4 bases from J, leaving 16 bases between. CDR3 sequence: CAWMSIIDSTEAFF. CDR3 nucleotides: TGTGCCTGGATGTCTATTATCGACAGCACTGAAGCTTTCTTT.

This clone has only a few counts. The chain combines TRBV28 with TRBJ1-5, with D tentatively TRBD1 (5 bases). This CDR3 contains 18 residues. CDR1 is MDHEN, CDR2 SYDVKM, per germline. V gave up 6 bases and J gave up 5 bases, with 26 bases separating them. CDR3: CASSHTSVGEGGYQPQHF. As DNA, the CDR3 is TGTGCCAGCAGCCACACCTCCGTGGGGGAGGGAGGTTATCAGCCCCAGCATTTT.

The chain joins TRBV7-2 to TRBJ1-6; TRBD1 aligns across 7 bases. Germline assignment: CDR1 SGHTA and CDR2 FQGNSA. The V gene end was trimmed by 5 bases and the J gene end by 5 bases; junction bases not matched to a gene: 6. There are 15 residues in the CDR3. The CDR3 DNA is TGTGCCAGCAGCCCCCGACAGGGACATAATTCACCCCTCCACTTT. Protein: CASSPRQGHNSPLHF.

This sequence joins TRBV28 and TRBJ2-1; a possible D gene is TRBD2 (7 bases). The V end lost 6 bases, the J end lost 5 bases, and 17 bases lay between the germline ends. The CDR3 extends over 15 amino acids. Germline V gives CDR1 MDHEN, CDR2 SYDVKM. The CDR3 DNA follows: TGTGCCAGCAGGTCGTCGGGGGCGGGGGACAATGAGCAGTTCTTC. Amino acid sequence: CASRSSGAGDNEQFF.

The chain employs TRBV5-1 and TRBJ1-1; TRBD1 aligns across 7 bases. With V trimmed by 0 bases and J by 3 bases, 5 bases remained unmatched. The CDR3 is 15 amino acids. CDR1 is SGHRS, CDR2 YFSETQ, per germline. The CDR3 bases are TGCGCCAGCAGCTTGGATTACCAGGGGGACACTGAAGCTTTCTTT. It encodes CASSLDYQGDTEAFF.

In DNA form, the CDR3 reads TGTGCCAGTACCCTCCTTGGACAGGGACCTCTAAACAATCAGCCCCAGCATTTT. Encoded protein: CASTLLGQGPLNNQPQHF. The chain has TRBV19 and TRBJ1-5; TRBD1 agrees at 8 bases. After removal of 7 bases from V and 3 bases from J, the junction contained 17 bases not matched to a gene. The CDR3 length is 18 residues. Per germline, CDR1 LNHDA and CDR2 SQIVND (reference sequence).

The chain uses TRBV18 and TRBJ2-7; D ambiguous. Trimming removed 3 bases at V and 0 bases at J, with 12 bases between. Per germline, CDR1 KGHSH and CDR2 LQKENI. CDR3 size: 15 residues. CDR3 residues: CASSPTTVSSYEQYF. The CDR3 DNA follows: TGTGCCAGCTCACCGACGACGGTGAGCTCCTACGAGCAGTACTTC.

Only one count was recorded for this clone. The gene calls are TRBV5-4 and TRBJ2-1; D is perhaps TRBD1 or TRBD2 (5 bases each). The CDR3 spans 13 residues. The V gene's germline CDR1 is SGHNT and CDR2 YYREEE (reference sequence). With 0 bases removed from V and 9 bases from J, the gap between germline ends came to 10 bases. The CDR3 nucleotides read TGTGCCAGCAGCTTGGGTGGGGGAAGTGAGCAGTTCTTC. Translation gives CASSLGGGSEQFF.

The J gene is TRBJ1-3, the V gene TRBV19; D is unclear. With 5 bases removed from V and 1 base from J, the gap between germline ends came to 9 bases. In germline, CDR1 is LNHDA, CDR2 SQIVND (reference sequence). This CDR3 region has 14 residues. The CDR3 loop is CASSYTPSGNTIYF. DNA for the CDR3: TGTGCCAGTAGTTATACTCCTTCTGGAAACACCATATATTTT.

This clone was seen more than once but under ten times. The rearrangement uses TRBV30 and TRBJ1-4; D is undetermined. The CDR3 sequence is 15 residues long. The germline gives CDR1 GTSNPN, CDR2 SVGIG (reference sequence). V lost 0 bases and J lost 1, with 9 bases in between. Here the CDR3 DNA reads TGTGCCTGGAGTGTACGGGCCTTAACTAATGAAAAACTGTTTTTT. Its protein is CAWSVRALTNEKLFF. The variable domain in full, completed from reference TRBV30 and TRBJ1-4, reads SQTIHQWPATLVQPVGSPLSLECTVEGTSNPNLYWYRQAAGRGLQLLFYSVGIGQISSEVPQNLSASRPQDRQFILSSKKLLLSDSGFYLCAWSVRALTNEKLFFGSGTQLSVL.

The rearrangement links TRBV2 to TRBJ1-5; D is ambiguous. The CDR3 is made up of 15 amino acids. CDR1 and CDR2 from the germline V gene are SNHLY and FYNNEI. With 5 bases removed from V and 1 base from J, the gap between germline ends came to 12 bases. DNA for the CDR3: TGTGCCAGCAGTAACGGACCGGGAAGCAATCAGCCCCAGCATTTT. Translating gives CASSNGPGSNQPQHF.

J is TRBJ2-1 and V is TRBV19; TRBD2 might be the D (6 bases). The V end was cut by 6 bases, the J end by 0 bases, with 15 bases between. The CDR3 has 16 amino acids. From germline, CDR1 is LNHDA and CDR2 SQIVND (reference sequence). CDR3 protein: CASRPLRGSSYNEQFF. The CDR3 coding sequence is TGTGCCAGTAGGCCCTTGCGGGGAAGCTCCTACAATGAGCAGTTCTTC.

The genes are TRBV6-5 and TRBJ1-2, with TRBD1 matching over 8 bases. V shed 5 bases and J 7 bases; nucleotides not matched to a gene: 6. Germline-derived CDR1 and CDR2 are MNHEY and SVGAGI. This CDR3 spans 13 amino acids. CDR3 residues: CASSLQGDGGYTF. In DNA form, the CDR3 reads TGTGCCAGCAGTCTACAGGGGGACGGTGGCTACACCTTC.

The chain employs TRBV9 and TRBJ2-7; weak D call: TRBD1 (6 bases). Germline V gene sequence: CDR1 SGDLS, CDR2 YYNGEE. The V gene lost 5 bases and the J gene lost 0 bases, with 12 bases spanning the gap. The CDR3 consists of 14 residues. The CDR3 sequence: CASSATGFSYEQYF. The CDR3 bases are TGTGCCAGCAGTGCAACAGGGTTCTCCTACGAGCAGTACTTC. Combining the CDR3 with reference TRBV9 and TRBJ2-7 gives the whole variable domain DSGVTQTPKHLITATGQRVTLRCSPRSGDLSVYWYQQSLDQGLQFLIQYYNGEERAKGNILERFSAQQFPDLHSELNLSSLELGDSALYFCASSATGFSYEQYFGPGTRLTVT.

J is TRBJ2-3 and V is TRBV6-6; D remains unclear. Trimming left V 7 bases short and J 7 bases short, with 21 bases between. Germline assignment: CDR1 MNHNY and CDR2 SVGAGI (reference sequence). The CDR3 is 15 amino acids. This CDR3 reads CASINRAQPPHTQYF. Written as DNA, the CDR3 is TGTGCCAGCATAAACCGGGCCCAGCCCCCGCATACGCAGTATTTT.

This clone has more than one count but fewer than ten. J is TRBJ1-1 and V is TRBV5-4; D remains ambiguous. Germline-derived CDR1 and CDR2 are SGHNT and YYREEE (reference sequence). V was shortened by 7 bases and J by 10 bases, with 20 bases between the two germline ends. This CDR3 has 13 residues. CDR3 loop: CASGPSRPRVAFF. CDR3 in DNA: TGTGCCAGCGGGCCGTCCAGGCCCCGCGTAGCTTTCTTT.

CDR3 DNA sequence: TGTGCCAGCAGCGAGACGATTGGGGGTACACCGTTGCGCTACACCTTC. Translation: CASSETIGGTPLRYTF. This chain connects TRBV5-4 to TRBJ1-2; the D gene is possibly TRBD1 (5 bases). Germline V gene lookup returns CDR1 SGHNT and CDR2 YYREEE (reference sequence). V shed 4 bases and J shed 9 bases, with 25 bases lying between them. This CDR3 spans 16 amino acids.

The chain employs TRBV7-2 and TRBJ1-6; D call uncertain. V shed 2 bases and J shed 4 bases, with 9 bases lying between them. Germline values: CDR1 SGHTA, CDR2 FQGNSA. The CDR3 extends over 15 amino acids. The CDR3: CASSLLLPYNSPLHF. In nucleotides, the CDR3 is TGTGCCAGCAGCTTACTCCTTCCATATAATTCACCCCTCCACTTT.

In this sample, this clone turned up once. The chain couples TRBV2 to TRBJ1-5; a weak D match, TRBD1 (6 bases). Trimming stripped 6 bases from V and 5 bases from J, with 11 bases between. Per germline, CDR1 SNHLY and CDR2 FYNNEI. This CDR3 has 13 amino acids. CDR3 coding DNA: TGTGCCAGCAGGGGACACCTGGATCAGCCCCAGCATTTT. Protein: CASRGHLDQPQHF.

The chain carries TRBV9 and TRBJ1-1; D might be TRBD1 (6 bases). CDR1 and CDR2 from the germline V gene are SGDLS and YYNGEE. The ends were cut back, 3 bases at V and 5 bases at J, with 11 bases in the middle. The CDR3 runs 13 residues. The CDR3 reads CASSAFTGTEAFF. DNA of the CDR3: TGTGCCAGCAGCGCGTTTACAGGGACTGAAGCTTTCTTT.